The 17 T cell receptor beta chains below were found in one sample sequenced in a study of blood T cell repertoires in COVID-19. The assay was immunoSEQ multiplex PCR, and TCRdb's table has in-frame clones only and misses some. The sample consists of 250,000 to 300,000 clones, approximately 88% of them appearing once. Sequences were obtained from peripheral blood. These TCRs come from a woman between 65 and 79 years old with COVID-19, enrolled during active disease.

The CDR3 DNA follows: TGTGCCAGCAGCTTACCGGGACAGGGGACTGGCTACACCTTC. This codes for CASSLPGQGTGYTF. The chain recombines TRBV7-2 with TRBJ1-2, with TRBD1 matching over 10 bases. Germline V CDR1 and CDR2: SGHTA, FQGNSA. This CDR3 comprises 14 residues. Trimming at V came to 2 bases and at J to 7 bases, leaving 4 bases not matched to a gene.

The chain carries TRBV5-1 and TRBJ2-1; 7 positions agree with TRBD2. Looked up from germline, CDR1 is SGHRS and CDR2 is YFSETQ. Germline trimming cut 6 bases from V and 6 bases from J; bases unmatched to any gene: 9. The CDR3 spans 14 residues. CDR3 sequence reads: CASTAGTTSNEQFF. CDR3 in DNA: TGCGCCAGCACCGCCGGGACTACTAGCAATGAGCAGTTCTTC.

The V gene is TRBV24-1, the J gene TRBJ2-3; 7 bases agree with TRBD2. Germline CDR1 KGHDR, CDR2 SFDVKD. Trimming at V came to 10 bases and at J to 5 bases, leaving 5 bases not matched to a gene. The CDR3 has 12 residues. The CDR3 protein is CATGLPGDTQYF. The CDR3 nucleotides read TGTGCCACGGGACTACCAGGAGATACGCAGTATTTT.

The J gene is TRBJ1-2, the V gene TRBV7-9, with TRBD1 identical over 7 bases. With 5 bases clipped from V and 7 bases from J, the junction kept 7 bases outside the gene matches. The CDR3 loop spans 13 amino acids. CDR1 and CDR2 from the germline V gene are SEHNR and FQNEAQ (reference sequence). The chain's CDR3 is CASSPQGEVGYTF. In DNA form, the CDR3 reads TGTGCCAGCAGCCCTCAGGGGGAGGTTGGCTACACCTTC.

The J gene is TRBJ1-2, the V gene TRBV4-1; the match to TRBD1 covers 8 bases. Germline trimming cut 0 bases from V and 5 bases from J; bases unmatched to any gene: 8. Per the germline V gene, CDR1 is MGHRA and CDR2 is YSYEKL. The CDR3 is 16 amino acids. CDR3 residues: CASSQDSQGALYGYTF. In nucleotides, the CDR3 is TGCGCCAGCAGCCAAGATTCGCAGGGGGCTTTATATGGCTACACCTTC.

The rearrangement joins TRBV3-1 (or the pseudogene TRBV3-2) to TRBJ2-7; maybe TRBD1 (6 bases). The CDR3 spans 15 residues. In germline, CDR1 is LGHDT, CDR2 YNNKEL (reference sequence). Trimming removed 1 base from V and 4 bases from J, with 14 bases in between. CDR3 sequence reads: CASSQVGGKRYEQYF. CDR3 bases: TGTGCCAGCAGCCAAGTAGGGGGAAAGAGGTACGAGCAGTACTTC.

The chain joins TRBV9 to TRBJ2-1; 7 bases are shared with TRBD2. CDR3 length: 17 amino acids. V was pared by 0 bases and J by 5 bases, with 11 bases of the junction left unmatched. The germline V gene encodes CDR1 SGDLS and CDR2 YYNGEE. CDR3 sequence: CASSVGLAPRDDNEQFF. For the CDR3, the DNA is TGTGCCAGCAGCGTAGGACTAGCACCACGAGACGACAATGAGCAGTTCTTC.

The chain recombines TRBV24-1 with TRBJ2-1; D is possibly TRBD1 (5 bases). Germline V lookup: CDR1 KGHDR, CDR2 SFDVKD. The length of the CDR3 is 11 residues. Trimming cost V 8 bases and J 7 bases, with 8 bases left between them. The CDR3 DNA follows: TGTGCCACCACCGACAGAAATGAGCAGTTCTTC. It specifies CATTDRNEQFF.

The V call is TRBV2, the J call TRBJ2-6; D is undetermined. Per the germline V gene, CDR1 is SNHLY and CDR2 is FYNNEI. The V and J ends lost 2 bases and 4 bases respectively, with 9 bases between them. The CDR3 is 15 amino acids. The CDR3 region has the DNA TGTGCCAGCAGTGAACGAGGAACCGGGGCCAACGTCCTGACTTTC. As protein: CASSERGTGANVLTF.

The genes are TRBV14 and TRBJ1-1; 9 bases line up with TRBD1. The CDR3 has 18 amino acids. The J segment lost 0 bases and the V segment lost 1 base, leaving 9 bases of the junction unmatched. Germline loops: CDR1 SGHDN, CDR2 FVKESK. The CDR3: CASSQADRGIEVNTEAFF. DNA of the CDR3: TGTGCCAGCAGCCAAGCCGACAGGGGGATCGAAGTGAACACTGAAGCTTTCTTT.

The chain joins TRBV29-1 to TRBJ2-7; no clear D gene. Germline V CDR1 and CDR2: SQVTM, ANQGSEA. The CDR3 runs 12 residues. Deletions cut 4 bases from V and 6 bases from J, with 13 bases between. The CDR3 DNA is TGCAGCGTTGGAGGCAGCTTACGCGAGCAGTACTTC. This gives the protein CSVGGSLREQYF.

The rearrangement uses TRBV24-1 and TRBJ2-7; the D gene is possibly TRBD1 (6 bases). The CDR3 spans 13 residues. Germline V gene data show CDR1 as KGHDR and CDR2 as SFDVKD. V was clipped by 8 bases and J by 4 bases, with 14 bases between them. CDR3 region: CATTKQGLYEQYF. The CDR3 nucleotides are TGTGCCACCACCAAGCAGGGGCTATACGAGCAGTACTTC.

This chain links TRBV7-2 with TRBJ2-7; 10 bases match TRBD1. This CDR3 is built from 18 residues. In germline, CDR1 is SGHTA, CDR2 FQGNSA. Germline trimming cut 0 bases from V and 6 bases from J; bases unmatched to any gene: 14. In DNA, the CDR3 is TGTGCCAGCAGCTTAGCCGGGACAGGGGACCATTTCGGTGGCGAGCAGTACTTC. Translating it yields CASSLAGTGDHFGGEQYF.

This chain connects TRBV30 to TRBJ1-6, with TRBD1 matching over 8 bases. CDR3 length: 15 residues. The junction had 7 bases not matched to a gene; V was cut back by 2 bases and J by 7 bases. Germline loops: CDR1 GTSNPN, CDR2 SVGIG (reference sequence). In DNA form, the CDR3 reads TGTGCCTGGAGTAGGAGGACAGGGAGAAATTCACCCCTCCACTTT. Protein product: CAWSRRTGRNSPLHF.

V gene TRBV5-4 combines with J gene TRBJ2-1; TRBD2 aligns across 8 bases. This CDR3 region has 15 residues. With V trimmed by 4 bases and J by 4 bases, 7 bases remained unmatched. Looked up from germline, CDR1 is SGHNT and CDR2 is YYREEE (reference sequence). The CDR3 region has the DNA TGTGCCAGCAGCGCCAAACTAGCGGTGTACAATGAGCAGTTCTTC. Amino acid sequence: CASSAKLAVYNEQFF.

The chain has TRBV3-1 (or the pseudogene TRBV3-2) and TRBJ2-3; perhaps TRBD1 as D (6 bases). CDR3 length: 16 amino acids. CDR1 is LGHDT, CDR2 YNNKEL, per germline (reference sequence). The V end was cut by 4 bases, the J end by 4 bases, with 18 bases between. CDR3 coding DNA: TGTGCCAGCAGCCCAAGGGTGGGGGCGCTTTCAGATACGCAGTATTTT. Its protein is CASSPRVGALSDTQYF.

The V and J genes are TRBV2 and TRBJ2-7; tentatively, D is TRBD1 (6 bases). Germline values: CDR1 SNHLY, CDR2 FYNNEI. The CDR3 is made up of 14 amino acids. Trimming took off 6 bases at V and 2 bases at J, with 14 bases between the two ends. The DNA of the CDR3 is TGTGCCAGCAGGTATACCGGGACAACCTACGAGCAGTACTTC. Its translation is CASRYTGTTYEQYF.